One and the same sample provided the 6 T cell receptor beta chains below, sequenced in a study of blood T cell repertoires in COVID-19. Data came from immunoSEQ multiplex PCR; TCRdb stores just in-frame clones and leaves some out. The data show 100,000 or so clones, 82% seen once. The sequenced sample consisted of peripheral blood. Receptors were obtained from a man in his 70s with active or convalescent COVID-19.

The chain has TRBV6-5 and TRBJ2-3, with 9 bases aligning to TRBD1. CDR1 and CDR2 (germline): MNHEY, SVGAGI. CDR3 size: 14 residues. The V segment lost 7 bases and the J segment 1 base; nucleotides outside the gene matches: 3. In DNA, the CDR3 is TGTGCCAGCACCAGGGACAGGGGCACAGATACGCAGTATTTT. Its translation: CASTRDRGTDTQYF.

This sequence joins TRBV2 and TRBJ1-1, with no clear D. In germline, CDR1 is SNHLY, CDR2 FYNNEI. The CDR3 sequence is 13 residues long. Trimming stripped 4 bases from V and 4 bases from J, with 10 bases between. CDR3 coding DNA: TGTGCCAGCAGTGTTGCGAGACTCACTGAAGCTTTCTTT. Protein sequence: CASSVARLTEAFF.

The rearrangement uses TRBV5-6 and TRBJ1-1, with TRBD1 as a possible D gene (5 bases). Germline V CDR1 and CDR2: SGHDT, YYEEEE. The germline V and J ends were trimmed by 4 bases and 5 bases, with 15 bases remaining between them. This CDR3 has 14 amino acids. The CDR3 protein is CASSLLTGGTEAFF. The DNA for the CDR3 is TGTGCCAGCAGCCTTTTAACGGGGGGAACTGAAGCTTTCTTT.

V gene TRBV6-5 combines with J gene TRBJ1-1; the D is unclear. V was cut by 2 bases and J by 5 bases, with 3 bases left in between. The V gene's germline CDR1 is MNHEY and CDR2 SVGAGI. This CDR3 is 11 amino acids long. As DNA, the CDR3 is TGTGCCAGCAGTTACCAAACTGAAGCTTTCTTT. Translated, it gives CASSYQTEAFF.

This clone appeared a single time. J is TRBJ2-1 and V is TRBV9; the D gene is possibly TRBD2 (5 bases). CDR1 is SGDLS and CDR2 is YYNGEE in the germline V gene. V was cut by 3 bases and J by 4 bases, with 17 bases left in between. The CDR3 is 16 amino acids. The DNA of the CDR3 is TGTGCCAGCAGCGCCAACGGAAAGCGGACGTACAATGAGCAGTTCTTC. It specifies CASSANGKRTYNEQFF.

The chain combines TRBV6-4 with TRBJ2-3; no firm D call. The germline V gene has CDR1 MRHNA and CDR2 SNTAGT. V lost 4 bases and J 5 bases, leaving 10 bases between the germline ends. CDR3 length: 13 amino acids. CDR3 DNA: TGTGCCAGCAGTGCCCAACCGGGAGATACGCAGTATTTT. It specifies CASSAQPGDTQYF.